One sample yielded the 24 T cell receptor beta chains listed below, sequenced in a study of blood T cell repertoires in COVID-19. TCRdb keeps only in-frame clones here, not all; method: immunoSEQ multiplex PCR. The table has over 100,000 clones, more than 70% seen once. The specimen sequenced was peripheral blood. The receptor set was obtained from a man aged 50 to 60 with acute or convalescent COVID-19.

This clone was seen a few times. The DNA for the CDR3 is TGTGCCAGTAGTATAAGCGGGGTGACCTACGAGCAGTACTTC. Protein sequence: CASSISGVTYEQYF. V usage is TRBV19 and J usage is TRBJ2-7; 7 nucleotides match TRBD2. Trimming took 2 bases from V and 2 from J; bases not matched to a gene: 3. The germline gives CDR1 LNHDA, CDR2 SQIVND (reference sequence). The CDR3 has 14 residues.

V gene TRBV6-6 combines with J gene TRBJ2-3; TRBD2 matches at 8 bases. The germline V gene has CDR1 MNHNY and CDR2 SVGAGI (reference sequence). Trimming cost V 6 bases and J 3 bases; bases outside gene matches: 8. This CDR3 comprises 15 residues. The CDR3 reads CASREPRGVTDTQYF. The CDR3 region has the DNA TGTGCCAGCAGGGAACCGCGGGGGGTGACAGATACGCAGTATTTT.

The V call is TRBV6-1, the J call TRBJ2-7, with 8 bases identical to TRBD1. Germline lookup yields CDR1 MNHNS and CDR2 SASEGT. CDR3 length: 15 amino acids. V was clipped by 2 bases and J by 2 bases; unmatched bases: 5. CDR3 region: CASSEFGTGPYEQYF. The CDR3 bases are TGTGCCAGCAGTGAATTTGGGACAGGACCCTACGAGCAGTACTTC.

The chain links TRBV5-1 to TRBJ2-1, with 7 positions matching TRBD2. The V gene's germline CDR1 is SGHRS and CDR2 YFSETQ. V trimming: 7 bases; J trimming: 4 bases; junction bases outside the gene matches: 5. CDR3 length: 13 residues. CDR3 coding DNA: TGCGCCAGCTCCCAGGGAGGGTACAATGAGCAGTTCTTC. It encodes CASSQGGYNEQFF.

V is TRBV5-1 and J is TRBJ1-5; D is unresolved. Germline loops: CDR1 SGHRS, CDR2 YFSETQ. The length of the CDR3 is 15 residues. Trimming took off 1 base at V and 3 bases at J, with 11 bases between the two ends. CDR3 region: CASSLQSGNNQPQHF. CDR3 in DNA: TGCGCCAGCAGCTTGCAATCGGGGAACAATCAGCCCCAGCATTTT. The full variable domain, in which reference TRBV5-1 and TRBJ1-5 provide the parts outside the CDR3, is KAGVTQTPRYLIKTRGQQVTLSCSPISGHRSVSWYQQTPGQGLQFLFEYFSETQRNKGNFPGRFSGRQFSNSRSEMNVSTLELGDSALYLCASSLQSGNNQPQHFGDGTRLSIL.

A single count supports this clone. The chain joins TRBV27 to TRBJ1-3; D perhaps matches TRBD1 (5 bases). The V end was cut by 8 bases, the J end by 3 bases, with 14 bases between. The CDR3 extends over 14 amino acids. The germline V gene encodes CDR1 MNHEY and CDR2 SMNVEV (reference sequence). CDR3 in amino acids: CASAYQGGGNTIYF. In nucleotides, the CDR3 is TGTGCCAGCGCTTATCAGGGTGGTGGAAACACCATATATTTT.

The chain recombines TRBV29-1 with TRBJ1-1, with 8 bases aligning to TRBD1. V dropped 6 bases and J dropped 4; count of bases not matched to a gene: 7. Germline V lookup: CDR1 SQVTM, CDR2 ANQGSEA. The CDR3 is 13 residues long. The CDR3 bases are TGCAGCGTGACAGGGGATAGGGGCACTGAAGCTTTCTTT. Protein sequence: CSVTGDRGTEAFF.

The chain uses TRBV2 and TRBJ2-1; 8 bases are a match to TRBD1. J gave up 4 bases and V 5 bases, and 7 bases lay outside the gene matches. In germline, CDR1 is SNHLY, CDR2 FYNNEI. This CDR3 has 15 residues. This chain's CDR3 is CASSLQGDSYNEQFF. The CDR3 region has the DNA TGTGCCAGCAGTTTACAGGGGGACTCATACAATGAGCAGTTCTTC.

The rearrangement joins TRBV7-2 to TRBJ1-5; D remains ambiguous. This CDR3 comprises 12 residues. The V end was cut by 3 bases, the J end by 11 bases, with 11 bases between. The germline gives CDR1 SGHTA, CDR2 FQGNSA. The DNA for the CDR3 is TGTGCCAGCAGCTTCCATGAGGAAGCCCAGCATTTT. Translation gives CASSFHEEAQHF.

The rearrangement uses TRBV2 and TRBJ2-5, with unresolved D. Germline CDR1 and CDR2: SNHLY and FYNNEI. V lost 4 bases and J lost 5, with 5 bases in between. The CDR3 runs 11 residues. CDR3 amino acids: CASSVSETQYF. The CDR3 DNA sequence: TGTGCCAGCAGTGTTAGTGAGACCCAGTACTTC.

The rearrangement joins TRBV6-5 to TRBJ2-2; D is possibly TRBD2 (6 bases). The CDR3 runs 15 residues. V was pared by 2 bases and J by 0 bases, with 7 bases between. Germline values: CDR1 MNHEY, CDR2 SVGAGI. This chain's CDR3 is CASSYRDSNTGELFF. For the CDR3, the DNA is TGTGCCAGCAGTTACAGGGACTCGAACACCGGGGAGCTGTTTTTT.

In this sample, this clone turned up a few times. The chain couples TRBV6-6 to TRBJ1-1, with no clear D. CDR1 MNHNY and CDR2 SVGAGI come from the germline V gene (reference sequence). CDR3 length equals 14 residues. V was clipped by 6 bases and J by 5 bases, with 16 bases between them. CDR3 in DNA: TGTGCCAGCAGCCCAGCGGGCCCGGGGACTGAAGCTTTCTTT. Amino acid sequence: CASSPAGPGTEAFF.

The chain combines TRBV6-5 with TRBJ1-1; 7 nucleotides align to TRBD1. This CDR3 region has 15 residues. V was pared by 0 bases and J by 3 bases, with 4 bases of the junction left unmatched. The V gene's germline CDR1 is MNHEY and CDR2 SVGAGI. The CDR3 is CASSYSDRADTEAFF. The CDR3 DNA sequence: TGTGCCAGCAGTTACTCAGACAGGGCGGACACTGAAGCTTTCTTT.

The chain joins TRBV5-1 to TRBJ1-1, with no clear D. The V end was cut by 0 bases, the J end by 3 bases, with 15 bases between. The CDR3 contains 16 residues. Germline V gives CDR1 SGHRS, CDR2 YFSETQ. CDR3 sequence reads: CASSLATSWRDTEAFF. Written as DNA, the CDR3 is TGCGCCAGCAGCTTGGCCACCTCTTGGAGAGACACTGAAGCTTTCTTT.

The chain employs TRBV12-3 or TRBV12-4 and TRBJ1-2, with D possibly matching TRBD1 (6 bases). The CDR3 runs to 11 residues. Trimming pared 6 bases from V and 11 bases from J, leaving 13 bases between. CDR3 sequence: CASSRLGGYTF. As DNA, the CDR3 is TGTGCCAGCAGCCGGTTAGGGGGTTACACCTTC.

The chain combines TRBV28 with TRBJ2-2, with 10 positions matching TRBD2. Germline V gene lookup returns CDR1 MDHEN and CDR2 SYDVKM. The CDR3 consists of 15 residues. The ends lost 7 bases at V and 4 bases at J; junction bases unmatched: 6. The CDR3 DNA reads as TGTGCCAGCACTCTACGACTAGCGGGCACCGGGGAGCTGTTTTTT. Protein product: CASTLRLAGTGELFF.

The chain links TRBV24-1 to TRBJ1-1, with TRBD1 matching over 8 bases. Per germline, CDR1 KGHDR and CDR2 SFDVKD. V was pared by 9 bases and J by 2 bases, with 4 bases of the junction left unmatched. CDR3 length: 13 amino acids. The CDR3 region is CATGGQGNTEAFF. The CDR3 nucleotides are TGTGCCACCGGTGGACAGGGTAACACTGAAGCTTTCTTT.

J is TRBJ1-4 and V is TRBV7-9; 10 bases are shared with TRBD1. The CDR3 sequence is 16 residues long. Germline CDR1 is SEHNR and CDR2 is FQNEAQ (reference sequence). J was trimmed by 7 bases and V by 3 bases; bases with no gene match: 8. This CDR3 reads CASSFLSGTGAEKLFF. The CDR3 nucleotides are TGTGCCAGCAGCTTCCTATCCGGGACAGGGGCTGAAAAACTGTTTTTT.

This clone has more than one count but fewer than ten. This chain connects TRBV14 to TRBJ1-4; tentatively, D is TRBD1 (5 bases). Germline CDR1 is SGHDN and CDR2 is FVKESK. The CDR3 loop spans 13 amino acids. V was cut by 4 bases and J by 6 bases, with 9 bases left in between. The DNA of the CDR3 is TGTGCCAGCAGCCGGGGACTTTATGAAAAACTGTTTTTT. Protein: CASSRGLYEKLFF.

The chain recombines TRBV21-1 with TRBJ2-7; the table's D call, TRBD1, was not checked against the DNA. TRBV21-1 is a pseudogene segment. The length of the CDR3 is 16 residues. The CDR3 loop reads CASKFSETEIDNEQYF. CDR3 in DNA: TGTGCCAGCAAATTCTCCGAGACAGAGATAGATAACGAGCAGTACTTC.

V is TRBV6-5 and J is TRBJ2-7; 8 bases map to TRBD1. J lost 2 bases, V lost 6 bases, and 3 bases had no gene match. This CDR3 has 13 amino acids. Germline CDR1 is MNHEY and CDR2 is SVGAGI. CDR3 in DNA: TGTGCCAGCAGAGGGACAGGCGCCTACGAGCAGTACTTC. Translation gives CASRGTGAYEQYF.

This clone was observed a few times. The chain recombines TRBV6-5 with TRBJ1-1; D not certain. V lost 6 bases, J lost 8 bases, and 19 bases lay in between. The CDR3 consists of 14 residues. Germline V CDR1 and CDR2: MNHEY, SVGAGI. CDR3 residues: CASSPREASLEAFF. The CDR3 DNA reads as TGTGCCAGCAGCCCACGGGAGGCTAGTTTAGAAGCTTTCTTT.

V gene TRBV2 combines with J gene TRBJ2-1; D remains unclear. The CDR3 has 14 amino acids. Germline V gives CDR1 SNHLY, CDR2 FYNNEI. Trimming pared 2 bases from V and 9 bases from J, leaving 14 bases between. In DNA, the CDR3 is TGTGCCAGCAGTGAATCCTTCAGAGGCGCTGAGCAGTTCTTC. Its protein product is CASSESFRGAEQFF. The complete variable domain, with remaining parts taken from reference TRBV2 and TRBJ2-1, reads EPEVTQTPSHQVTQMGQEVILRCVPISNHLYFYWYRQILGQKVEFLVSFYNNEISEKSEIFDDQFSVERPDGSNFTLKIRSTKLEDSAMYFCASSESFRGAEQFFGPGTRLTVL.

This rearrangement joins TRBV2 to TRBJ1-2; TRBD1 matches 7 bases. The J segment lost 8 bases and the V segment lost 5 bases, leaving 14 bases of the junction unmatched. Germline V lookup: CDR1 SNHLY, CDR2 FYNNEI. This CDR3 has 15 amino acids. The CDR3, as DNA: TGTGCCAGCAGTCAACTCCGTAAGACAGGGTTCGGCTACACCTTC. It specifies CASSQLRKTGFGYTF.